This T cell receptor beta chain was captured by sequencing in a study of blood T cells in healthy people across ages. This clonotype was observed a single time. J was trimmed by 2 bases and V by 0 bases; bases with no gene match: 11. The CDR3 has 19 residues. From germline, CDR1 is KGHSH and CDR2 LQKENI. A second PCR, run for about 7 to 11 cycles, used a sample-barcoded 5' primer plus a J-beta primer mix. Every cDNA molecule bore a tag from a template-switch adaptor containing 12 random nucleotides. TCRdb reprocessed the 5' RACE reads via MiXCR and lists one record per CDR3 protein. Found here are more than 650,000 distinct CDR3 sequences, 22% of them singletons; the top ten hold about 20%. Donors gave roughly 10 milliliters of peripheral blood apiece.

The sequencing input was blood. The rearrangement joins TRBV18 to TRBJ2-3; TRBD2 agrees at 10 bases. This receptor was obtained from a man between 70 and 80 years old in good health. The CDR3 loop is CASSPPGVAGGLSTDTQYF. As DNA, the CDR3 is TGTGCCAGCTCACCACCGGGGGTAGCGGGGGGCCTATCCACAGATACGCAGTATTTT.